This TCR beta chain was retrieved from a study of T cell changes during pregnancy in multiple sclerosis. Trimming took off 6 bases at V and 0 bases at J, with 12 bases between the two ends. This CDR3 is 15 amino acids long. In germline, CDR1 is SGHTA, CDR2 FQGTGA. Sequencing used immunoSEQ multiplex PCR; TCRdb keeps in-frame clones, though not all of them. The sample has some 31,000 clones, approximately 89% seen once. This specimen was CD8+ T cells from peripheral blood mononuclear cells, taken in the second trimester of pregnancy. The rearrangement links TRBV7-3 to TRBJ2-1, with a possible D match to TRBD2 (6 bases). This receptor was obtained from a female donor with multiple sclerosis, enrolled in a pregnancy study. The CDR3 spells CASREGPSSYNEQFF. The DNA of the CDR3 is TGTGCCAGCAGGGAGGGTCCAAGCTCCTACAATGAGCAGTTCTTC. The full variable domain, completed using reference TRBV7-3 and TRBJ2-1, is GAGVSQTPSNKVTEKGKYVELRCDPISGHTALYWYRQSLGQGPEFLIYFQGTGAADDSGLPNDRFFAVRPEGSVSTLKIQRTERGDSAVYLCASREGPSSYNEQFFGPGTRLTVL.